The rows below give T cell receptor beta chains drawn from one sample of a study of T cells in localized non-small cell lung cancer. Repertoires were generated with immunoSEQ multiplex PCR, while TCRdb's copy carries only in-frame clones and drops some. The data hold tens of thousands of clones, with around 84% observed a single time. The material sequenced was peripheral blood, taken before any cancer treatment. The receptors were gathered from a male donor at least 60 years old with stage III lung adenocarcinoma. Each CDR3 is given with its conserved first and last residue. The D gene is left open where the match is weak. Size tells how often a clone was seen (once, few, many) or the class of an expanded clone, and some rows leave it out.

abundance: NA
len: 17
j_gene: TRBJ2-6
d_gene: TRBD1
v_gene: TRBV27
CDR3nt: TGTGCCAGCAAGGAGGACAGGGGTTACTCTGGGGCCAACGTCCTGACTTTC
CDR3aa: CASKEDRGYSGANVLTF

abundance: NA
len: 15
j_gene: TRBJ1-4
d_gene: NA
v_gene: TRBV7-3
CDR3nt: TGTGCCAGCAGCTTAAGCGGGTCAACTAATGAAAAACTGTTTTTT
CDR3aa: CASSLSGSTNEKLFF

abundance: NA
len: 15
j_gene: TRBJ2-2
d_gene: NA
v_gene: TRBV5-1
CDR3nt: TGCGCCAGCACCTCCCAACAAACGAACACCGGGGAGCTGTTTTTT
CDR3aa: CASTSQQTNTGELFF

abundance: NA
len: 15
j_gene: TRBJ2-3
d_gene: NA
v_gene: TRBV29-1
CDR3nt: TGCAGCGTTGTCCGGGGAGGCGGAGGCACAGATACGCAGTATTTT
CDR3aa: CSVVRGGGGTDTQYF

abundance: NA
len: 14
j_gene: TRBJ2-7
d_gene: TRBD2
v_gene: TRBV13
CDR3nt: TGTGCCAGCAGCTTACAGCTAGCGGTGAACGAGCAGTACTTC
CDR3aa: CASSLQLAVNEQYF

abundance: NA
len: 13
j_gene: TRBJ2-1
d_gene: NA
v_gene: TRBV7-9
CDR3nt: TGTGCCAGCAGCTTTCCCTTCCGGGATGAGCAGTTCTTC
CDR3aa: CASSFPFRDEQFF

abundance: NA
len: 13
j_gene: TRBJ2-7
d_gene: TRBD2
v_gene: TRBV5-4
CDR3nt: TGTGCCAGCAGCCCCGGGGGGTTCTACGAGCAGTACTTC
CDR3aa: CASSPGGFYEQYF

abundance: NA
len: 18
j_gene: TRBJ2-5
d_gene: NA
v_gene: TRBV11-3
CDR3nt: TGTGCCAGCAGCTTAGATCGAGTGGGGGAAGTCCTACAAGAGACCCAGTACTTC
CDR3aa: CASSLDRVGEVLQETQYF

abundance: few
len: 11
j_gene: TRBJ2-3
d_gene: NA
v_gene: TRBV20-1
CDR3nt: TGCAGTGGCGGAGAGTCAGATACGCAGTATTTT
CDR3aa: CSGGESDTQYF

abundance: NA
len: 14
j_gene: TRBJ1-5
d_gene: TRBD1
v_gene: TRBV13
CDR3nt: TGTGCCAGCAGCCGAGGACAGGGCAATCAGCCCCAGCATTTT
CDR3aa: CASSRGQGNQPQHF

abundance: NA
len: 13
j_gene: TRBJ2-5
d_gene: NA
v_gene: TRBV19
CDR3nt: TGTGCCAGTAGTTCAGGGAGGTTGGAGACCCAGTACTTC
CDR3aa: CASSSGRLETQYF

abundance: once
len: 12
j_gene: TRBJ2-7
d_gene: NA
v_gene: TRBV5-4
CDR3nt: TGTGCCAGCAGCCTGTCTGCGACAGAGCAGTACTTC
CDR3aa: CASSLSATEQYF

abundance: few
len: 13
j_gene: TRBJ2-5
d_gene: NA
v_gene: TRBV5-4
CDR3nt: TGTGCCAGCAGCTTGTTGGGGGTAGAGACCCAGTACTTC
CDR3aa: CASSLLGVETQYF

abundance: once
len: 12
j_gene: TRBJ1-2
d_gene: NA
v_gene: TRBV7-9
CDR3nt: TGTGCCAGCAGCCTCCCCCAGGGAGGCTACACCTTC
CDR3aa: CASSLPQGGYTF

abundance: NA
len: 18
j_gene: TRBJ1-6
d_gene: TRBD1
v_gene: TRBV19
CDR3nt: TGTGCCAGTAGTATATCTTCTCGGGACAGGGGATTAAGATCACCCCTCCACTTT
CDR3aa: CASSISSRDRGLRSPLHF

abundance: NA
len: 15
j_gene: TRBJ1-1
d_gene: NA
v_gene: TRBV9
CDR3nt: TGTGCCAGCAGCCCCTCTACTGACAGTAACACTGAAGCTTTCTTT
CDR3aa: CASSPSTDSNTEAFF

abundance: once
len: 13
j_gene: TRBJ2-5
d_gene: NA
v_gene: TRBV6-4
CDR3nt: TGTGCCAGCTCCCGGGGGCCCCAAGAGACCCAGTACTTC
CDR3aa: CASSRGPQETQYF

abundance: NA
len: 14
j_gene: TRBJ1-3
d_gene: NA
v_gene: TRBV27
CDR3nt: TGTGCCAGCAGTGAGGACAGCTCTGGAAACACCATATATTTT
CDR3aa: CASSEDSSGNTIYF

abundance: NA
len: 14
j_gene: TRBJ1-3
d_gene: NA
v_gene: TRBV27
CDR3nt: TGTGCCAGCAGTTCAGTTAGGGATGGAAACACCATATATTTT
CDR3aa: CASSSVRDGNTIYF

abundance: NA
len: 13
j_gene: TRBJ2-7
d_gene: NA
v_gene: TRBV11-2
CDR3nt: TGTGCCAGCAGCTTATCTTCTTCCTACGAGCAGTACTTC
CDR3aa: CASSLSSSYEQYF

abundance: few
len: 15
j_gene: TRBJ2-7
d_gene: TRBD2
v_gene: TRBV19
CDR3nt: TGTGCCAGTAGTATTTCACTAGCGGGTTTCTACGAGCAGTACTTC
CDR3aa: CASSISLAGFYEQYF

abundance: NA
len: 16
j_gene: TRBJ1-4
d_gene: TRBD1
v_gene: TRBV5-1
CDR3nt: TGCGCCAGCAGCTGGGGGGACAGGGGAACTAATGAAAAACTGTTTTTT
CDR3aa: CASSWGDRGTNEKLFF

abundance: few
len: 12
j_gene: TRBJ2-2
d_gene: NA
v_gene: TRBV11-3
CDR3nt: TGTGCCAGCAGCGTAAACACCGGGGAGCTGTTTTTT
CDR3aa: CASSVNTGELFF

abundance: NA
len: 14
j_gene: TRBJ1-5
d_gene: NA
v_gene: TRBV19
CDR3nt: TGTGCCAGTAGTAATAGGGAAAGCAATCAGCCCCAGCATTTT
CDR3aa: CASSNRESNQPQHF

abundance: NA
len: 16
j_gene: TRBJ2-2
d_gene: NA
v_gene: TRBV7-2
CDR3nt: TGTGCCGAGGGGGGAGGGGCGCAACGCAACACCGGGGAGCTGTTTTTT
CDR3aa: CAEGGGAQRNTGELFF

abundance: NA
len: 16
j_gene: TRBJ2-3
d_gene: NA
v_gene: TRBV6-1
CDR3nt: TGTGCCAGCAGTGAAGATTGGGGACTCCCGCCTTGGACGCAGTATTTT
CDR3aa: CASSEDWGLPPWTQYF

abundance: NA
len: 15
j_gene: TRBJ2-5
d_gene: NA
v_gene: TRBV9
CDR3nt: TGTGCCAGCAGTAACCTGGGGCGGATACAAGAAACCCAGTACTTC
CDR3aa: CASSNLGRIQETQYF

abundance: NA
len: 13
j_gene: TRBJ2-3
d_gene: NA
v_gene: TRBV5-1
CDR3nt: TGCGCCAGCAGCAGGCCTGGCACAGATACGCAGTATTTT
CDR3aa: CASSRPGTDTQYF

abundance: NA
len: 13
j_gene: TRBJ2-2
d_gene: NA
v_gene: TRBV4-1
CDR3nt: TGCGCCAGCAGCCAAGGATGGACCGGGGAGCTGTTTTTT
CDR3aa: CASSQGWTGELFF

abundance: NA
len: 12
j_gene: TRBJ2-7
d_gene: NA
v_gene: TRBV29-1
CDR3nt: TGCAGCGTCCGGGACGGCTCCTACGAGCAGTACTTC
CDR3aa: CSVRDGSYEQYF

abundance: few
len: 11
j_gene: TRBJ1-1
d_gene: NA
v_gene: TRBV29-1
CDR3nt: TGCAGCGTTCGGGTTAACACTGAAGCTTTCTTT
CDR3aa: CSVRVNTEAFF

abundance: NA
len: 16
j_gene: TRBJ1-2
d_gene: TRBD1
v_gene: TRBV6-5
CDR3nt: TGTGCCAGCAGTTACTCGAGTCTGGAGGGGGCCTATGGCTACACCTTC
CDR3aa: CASSYSSLEGAYGYTF

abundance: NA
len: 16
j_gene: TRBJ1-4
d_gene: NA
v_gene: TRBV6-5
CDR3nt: TGTGCCAGCAGTTACACCCTAGGTGCCTGGGGGGAAAAACTGTTTTTT
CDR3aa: CASSYTLGAWGEKLFF

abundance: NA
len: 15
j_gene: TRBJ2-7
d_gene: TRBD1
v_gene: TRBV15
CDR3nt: TGTGCCACCAGCAGAGAACAGGGGGCCATCTACGAGCAGTACTTC
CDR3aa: CATSREQGAIYEQYF

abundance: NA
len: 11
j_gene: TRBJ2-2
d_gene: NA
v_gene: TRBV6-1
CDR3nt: TGTGCCAGCAGTGAAGGACTGAGGCTGTTTTTT
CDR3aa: CASSEGLRLFF

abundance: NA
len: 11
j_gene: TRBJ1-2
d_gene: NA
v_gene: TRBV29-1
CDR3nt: TGCAGCGTTGAAACAGGAGATGGCTACACCTTC
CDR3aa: CSVETGDGYTF